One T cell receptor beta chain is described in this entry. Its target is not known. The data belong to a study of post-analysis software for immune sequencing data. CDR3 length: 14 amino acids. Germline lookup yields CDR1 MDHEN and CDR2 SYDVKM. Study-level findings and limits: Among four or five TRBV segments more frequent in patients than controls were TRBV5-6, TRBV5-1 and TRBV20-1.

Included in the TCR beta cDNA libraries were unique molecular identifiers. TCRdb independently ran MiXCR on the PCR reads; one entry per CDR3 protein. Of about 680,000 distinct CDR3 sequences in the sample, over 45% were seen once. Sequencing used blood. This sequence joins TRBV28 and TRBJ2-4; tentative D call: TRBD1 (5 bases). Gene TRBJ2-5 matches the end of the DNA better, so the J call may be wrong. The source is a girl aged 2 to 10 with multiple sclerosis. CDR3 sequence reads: CASSLLRTQGTQYF. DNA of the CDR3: TGTGCCAGCAGCCTCCTCAGGACCCAGGGGACCCAGTACTTC.